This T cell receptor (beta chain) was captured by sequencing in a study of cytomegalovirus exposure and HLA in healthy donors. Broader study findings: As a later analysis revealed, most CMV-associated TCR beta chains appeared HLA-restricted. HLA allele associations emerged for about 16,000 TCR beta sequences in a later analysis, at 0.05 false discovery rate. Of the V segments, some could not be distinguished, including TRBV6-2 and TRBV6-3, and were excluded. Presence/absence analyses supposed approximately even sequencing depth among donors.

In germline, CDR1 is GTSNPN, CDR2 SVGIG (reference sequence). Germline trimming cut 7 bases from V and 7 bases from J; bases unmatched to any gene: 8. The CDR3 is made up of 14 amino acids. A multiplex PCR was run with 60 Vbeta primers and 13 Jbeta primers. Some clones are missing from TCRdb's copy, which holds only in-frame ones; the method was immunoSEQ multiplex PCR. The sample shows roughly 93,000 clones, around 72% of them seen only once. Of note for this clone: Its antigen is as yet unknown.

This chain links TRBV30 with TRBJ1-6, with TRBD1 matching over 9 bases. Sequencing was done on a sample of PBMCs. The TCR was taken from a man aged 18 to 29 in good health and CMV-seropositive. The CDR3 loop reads CASGLGTGNSPLHF. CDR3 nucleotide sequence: TGTGCCTCGGGACTCGGGACAGGGAATTCACCCCTCCACTTT.